The 5 T cell receptor beta chains reported below all come from one sample, sequenced in a study of identical twins. TCRdb fed the 5' RACE reads into MiXCR, producing one record per CDR3 protein. The data show 640,000 or so distinct CDR3 sequences, 5.5% to 6.5% seen once. The sequenced material came from naive T cells sorted from blood. All receptors derive from a man aged 18 to 30 in good health.

This clonotype has a handful of counts. The V call is TRBV7-9, the J call TRBJ2-1; D tentatively reads TRBD1 or TRBD2 (5 bases each). Germline V gene sequence: CDR1 SEHNR, CDR2 FQNEAQ (reference sequence). V dropped 5 bases and J dropped 8 bases, with 13 bases sitting between them. This CDR3 comprises 13 residues. Here the CDR3 DNA reads TGTGCCAGCAGCATGGGACCCGGGTATGAGCAGTTCTTC. Translating gives CASSMGPGYEQFF.

Many counts were recorded for this clonotype. The gene calls are TRBV12-3 or TRBV12-4 and TRBJ2-5; 8 bases map to TRBD2. V gave up 5 bases and J gave up 5 bases; unmatched junction bases: 7. The CDR3 totals 14 residues. The DNA for the CDR3 is TGTGCCAGCAGTCCCGGGACTAGAGTGGAGACCCAGTACTTC. This encodes CASSPGTRVETQYF.

In nucleotides, the CDR3 is TGTGCCACCAGTGATTTGGGCAGGGGGCAGGGCACCGGGGAGCTGTTTTTT. This encodes CATSDLGRGQGTGELFF. The rearrangement uses TRBV24-1 and TRBJ2-2; 8 bases line up with TRBD1. This CDR3 has 17 amino acids. From germline, CDR1 is KGHDR and CDR2 SFDVKD. With V trimmed by 0 bases and J by 4 bases, 6 bases remained unmatched.

The chain combines TRBV7-9 with TRBJ1-1; no clear D. The CDR3 is made up of 17 amino acids. Germline V gene data show CDR1 as SEHNR and CDR2 as FQNEAQ (reference sequence). V lost 11 bases and J 0 bases, leaving 25 bases between the germline ends. CDR3 in DNA: TGTGCCGGGGAAGGCAGGCTTTGGGGAGGTATGAACACTGAAGCTTTCTTT. Its translation: CAGEGRLWGGMNTEAFF.

This clonotype appeared a few times. The chain links TRBV7-8 to TRBJ2-2, with unresolved D. Germline CDR1 SGHVS, CDR2 FQNEAQ. This CDR3 region has 14 residues. V dropped 5 bases and J dropped 4 bases, with 11 bases sitting between them. CDR3 nucleotide sequence: TGTGCCAGCAGCACGTCTAGGCTCACCGGGGAGCTGTTTTTT. Translating it yields CASSTSRLTGELFF.